This T cell receptor (beta chain) is drawn from a study of T cells in Graves' hyperthyroidism and ophthalmopathy. Per germline, CDR1 LGHNA and CDR2 YSLEER. Trimming removed 0 bases at V and 9 bases at J, with 12 bases between. The CDR3 has 14 residues. Amplification of TCR beta CDR3 regions was performed using RNA transcripts as template. With the HTBI primer set, the TCR CDR3 went through a first round of RT-PCR. TCRdb ran MiXCR on the multiplex PCR reads and lists one entry per CDR3 protein. The sample has some 490,000 distinct CDR3 sequences, about 16% seen once. Sequenced sample: blood. The chain carries TRBV4-3 and TRBJ2-4; D is uncertain. This TCR was recovered from a woman in her thirties with Graves' ophthalmopathy. CDR3 region: CASSQDTSRGIQYF. CDR3 nucleotides: TGCGCCAGCAGCCAAGATACGTCTAGAGGCATTCAGTACTTC.